This TCR beta chain was profiled in a study of a mutant IDH1 vaccine in newly diagnosed glioma. Study overall: Patients received vaccination from 4-6 weeks after radiotherapy alone, or with temozolomide cycles. Among treated patients, about 62% were male and around 38% female, and mean age was about 41 years.

Sequencing used immunoSEQ multiplex PCR; TCRdb keeps in-frame clones, though not all of them. This table holds tens of thousands of clones, roughly 80% found once. Study-level findings and limits: Changes in the top peripheral T cell clonotypes seemingly had no bearing on pseudoprogression.

Time point: week 47, end of study. Topical imiquimod accompanied each vaccine dose, which consisted of 300 ug of mutant IDH1 20-mer peptide. This CDR3 is 17 amino acids long. Germline loops: CDR1 LGHNA, CDR2 YSLEER. Trimming at V came to 0 bases and at J to 4 bases, leaving 5 bases not matched to a gene. A note on this clone: Its specificity is unknown.

The receptor comes from a man in his forties with glioma. The chain combines TRBV4-3 with TRBJ2-1; 11 nucleotides agree with TRBD2. The source was PBMCs, collected from a glioma patient whose treatment included an IDH1 peptide vaccine. DNA of the CDR3: TGCGCCAGCAGCCAAGATAGCGGGAGGGCCGTATACAATGAGCAGTTCTTC. Encoded protein: CASSQDSGRAVYNEQFF.